Listed here are 27 T cell receptor beta chains from one sample, sequenced in a study of Graves' ophthalmopathy and Graves' hyperthyroidism. Amplification targeted the TCR beta CDR3 regions, with RNA transcripts as the source material. HTBI primers were used in a first-round RT-PCR, which preceded a second-round multiplex PCR. TCRdb fed the multiplex PCR reads into MiXCR, producing one record per CDR3 protein. In the table there are under 800,000 distinct CDR3 sequences, about a fifth of which are singletons. Sample: peripheral blood. These receptors originate from a woman aged 18-35 years with stable Graves' hyperthyroidism. Some clones in this sample may be carry-over from other donors' samples.

This clonotype came up many times. Given the absence of the conserved phenylalanine or tryptophan at the CDR3 end, a read error is likely. The chain is built from TRBV12-3 or TRBV12-4 and TRBJ2-7; 7 bases agree with TRBD2. CDR3 length equals 15 residues. J was trimmed by 3 bases and V by 2 bases; bases with no gene match: 7. CDR3 loop: CASSLTASGIYEQYL. CDR3 in DNA: TGTGCCAGCAGTTTAACGGCTAGCGGTATCTACGAGCAGTACCTC.

In its sample, this clonotype was seen many times. The rearrangement links TRBV6-2 or TRBV6-3 to TRBJ1-5; no reliable D call. V lost 1 base and J 0 bases, leaving 4 bases between the germline ends. Germline CDR1 MNHEY, CDR2 SVGEGT. The CDR3 consists of 14 residues. Written as DNA, the CDR3 is TGTGCCAGCAGTTACTTCAATAGCAATCAGCCCCAGCATTTT. Translating it yields CASSYFNSNQPQHF.

The chain joins TRBV28 to TRBJ1-6, with 10 bases fitting TRBD1. Trimming took 2 bases from V and 10 from J; bases not matched to a gene: 8. The length of the CDR3 is 16 residues. Germline-derived CDR1 and CDR2 are MDHEN and SYDVKM. The CDR3 nucleotides read TGTGCCAGCAGTTTAATTCCGGGACAGGGGATATCACCCCTCCACTTT. This gives the protein CASSLIPGQGISPLHF. Full variable domain (missing parts from reference TRBV28 and TRBJ1-6): DVKVTQSSRYLVKRTGEKVFLECVQDMDHENMFWYRQDPGLGLRLIYFSYDVKMKEKGDIPEGYSVSREKKERFSLILESASTNQTSMYLCASSLIPGQGISPLHFGNGTRLTVT.

To note about this clonotype: The conserved phenylalanine or tryptophan is not found at the CDR3 terminus, so this likely reflects a read error. V gene TRBV20-1 combines with J gene TRBJ2-7; D tentatively reads TRBD1 or TRBD2 (5 bases each). This CDR3 contains 13 residues. Germline lookup yields CDR1 DFQATT and CDR2 SNEGSKA (reference sequence). Trimming pared 6 bases from V and 6 bases from J, leaving 18 bases between. Here the CDR3 reads CSAFRDVSLEQYY. The CDR3 DNA reads TGCAGTGCCTTCCGGGACGTATCTCTCGAGCAGTACTAC.

This clonotype appeared many times. This rearrangement joins TRBV9 to TRBJ1-2, with TRBD1 matching 7 bases. Germline CDR1 reads SGDLS; CDR2 reads YYNGEE. The CDR3 length is 16 residues. The junction had 6 bases not matched to a gene; V was cut back by 1 base and J by 0 bases. The CDR3 is CASSVSPTGTNYGYTF. In nucleotides, the CDR3 is TGTGCCAGCAGCGTATCGCCGACAGGGACTAACTATGGCTACACCTTC.

This clonotype was seen a handful of times. This rearrangement joins TRBV5-5 to TRBJ1-2, with 10 bases identical to TRBD1. CDR3 length: 15 amino acids. With 4 bases clipped from V and 1 base from J, the junction kept 4 bases outside the gene matches. CDR1 is SGHKS and CDR2 is YYEKEE in the germline V gene (reference sequence). CDR3 coding DNA: TGTGCCAGCAGCCGATGGGACAGGGGTAACTATGGCTACACCTTC. Its translation is CASSRWDRGNYGYTF.

In its sample, this clonotype was seen many times. The V and J genes are TRBV5-5 and TRBJ1-1, with D hard to call. Trimming took off 0 bases at V and 8 bases at J, with 11 bases between the two ends. CDR1 and CDR2 from the germline V gene are SGHKS and YYEKEE (reference sequence). The CDR3 length is 13 residues. The CDR3 region has the DNA TGTGCCAGCAGCTTGGAGCCTTTGGGGGAAGCTTTCTTT. It yields the protein CASSLEPLGEAFF.

The V call is TRBV20-1, the J call TRBJ1-1; D is unclear. Trimming stripped 0 bases from V and 7 bases from J, with 15 bases between. Germline CDR1 is DFQATT and CDR2 is SNEGSKA (reference sequence). The CDR3 sequence is 14 residues long. Here the CDR3 DNA reads TGCAGTGCTAGAGATTTACGCCACACGCATGAAGCTTTCTTT. This gives the protein CSARDLRHTHEAFF.

This clonotype appeared a few times. The chain links TRBV11-2 to TRBJ1-2; D might be TRBD1 (5 bases). Trimming took 2 bases from V and 4 from J, leaving 14 bases between them. The CDR3 consists of 15 residues. Looked up from germline, CDR1 is SGHAT and CDR2 is FQNNGV. The CDR3: CASSLQGGVSYGYTF. CDR3 DNA sequence: TGTGCCAGCAGCTTACAGGGCGGTGTGAGCTATGGCTACACCTTC.

This clonotype was seen many times. V and J are TRBV3-1 and TRBJ1-1; the D gene is possibly TRBD1 (5 bases). The CDR3 consists of 12 residues. Deletions cut 8 bases from V and 6 bases from J, with 13 bases between. Germline loops: CDR1 LGHDT, CDR2 YNNKEL (reference sequence). The chain's CDR3 is CASSAAGPEAFF. The DNA of the CDR3 is TGTGCCAGCTCCGCCGCGGGGCCTGAAGCTTTCTTT. Based on the CDR3 plus reference TRBV3-1 and TRBJ1-1, the full variable domain is DTAVSQTPKYLVTQMGNDKSIKCEQNLGHDTMYWYKQDSKKFLKIMFSYNNKELIINETVPNRFSPKSPDKAHLNLHINSLELGDSAVYFCASSAAGPEAFFGQGTRLTVV.

In this sample, this clonotype turned up a few times. The chain employs TRBV2 and TRBJ2-2; TRBD1 aligns across 9 bases. V was clipped by 1 base and J by 4 bases; unmatched bases: 4. CDR1 and CDR2 (germline): SNHLY, FYNNEI. This CDR3 region has 16 residues. CDR3 sequence reads: CASSEVTGGGTGELFF. CDR3 nucleotide sequence: TGTGCCAGCAGTGAAGTGACAGGGGGGGGCACCGGGGAGCTGTTTTTT.

This chain links TRBV6-5 with TRBJ1-2; D might be TRBD1 (5 bases). In germline, CDR1 is MNHEY, CDR2 SVGAGI. V was clipped by 4 bases and J by 2 bases, with 17 bases between them. This CDR3 has 16 amino acids. CDR3 in DNA: TGTGCCAGCAGTTTAGGTACCGGGGGAGTAAACTATGGCTACACCTTC. This codes for CASSLGTGGVNYGYTF.

The gene calls are TRBV20-1 and TRBJ1-2, with a tentative D call TRBD1 (5 bases). The CDR3 loop spans 13 amino acids. Germline V gene lookup returns CDR1 DFQATT and CDR2 SNEGSKA (reference sequence). Trimming removed 3 bases at V and 6 bases at J, with 14 bases between. The CDR3 bases are TGCAGTGCTAGGGATGTGGGGCAGGATGGCTACACCTTC. It yields the protein CSARDVGQDGYTF.

This clonotype was detected only a few times. The rearrangement joins TRBV9 to TRBJ1-1; weak D call: TRBD1 (6 bases). There are 15 residues in the CDR3. V lost 3 bases to trimming and J lost 0 bases, with 12 bases between them. Germline V gives CDR1 SGDLS, CDR2 YYNGEE. This chain's CDR3 is CASSAPQGMNTEAFF. CDR3 DNA sequence: TGTGCCAGCAGCGCCCCACAGGGCATGAACACTGAAGCTTTCTTT.

CDR3 sequence: CASSEARVVEYEQYF. The CDR3 DNA follows: TGTGCCAGCAGTGAAGCCCGGGTGGTGGAATACGAGCAGTACTTC. The V and J genes are TRBV6-1 and TRBJ2-7, with D unresolved. Germline CDR1 and CDR2: MNHNS and SASEGT. V was shortened by 0 bases and J by 4 bases, with 13 bases between the two germline ends. This CDR3 spans 15 amino acids.

This clonotype was picked up many times. V and J are TRBV19 and TRBJ2-7, with 8 bases that match TRBD1. The germline V gene encodes CDR1 LNHDA and CDR2 SQIVND (reference sequence). The V and J ends lost 4 bases and 9 bases, in that order; junction bases with no gene match: 11. CDR3 length: 14 amino acids. In DNA form, the CDR3 reads TGTGCCAGTAGTACTCCGGGACAGGCCACCGGGCAGTACTTC. As protein: CASSTPGQATGQYF.

This clonotype has a count of ten or more. The V and J genes are TRBV6-2 or TRBV6-3 and TRBJ2-7; 7 bases fit TRBD1. Germline trimming cut 5 bases from V and 0 bases from J; bases unmatched to any gene: 7. The V gene's germline CDR1 is MNHEY and CDR2 SVGEGT. This CDR3 has 15 amino acids. The CDR3 nucleotides read TGTGCCAGCAGTGACCGGGACAGCCGCTCCTACGAGCAGTACTTC. Translating gives CASSDRDSRSYEQYF.

This clonotype was counted many times. This chain connects TRBV6-1 to TRBJ1-2, with TRBD1 matching 10 bases. Germline CDR1 reads MNHNS; CDR2 reads SASEGT. V lost 8 bases, J lost 2 bases, and 8 bases stayed unmatched. The CDR3 covers 15 residues. The CDR3 region is CASVARDRGNYGYTF. The CDR3 nucleotides read TGTGCCAGCGTAGCAAGGGACAGGGGAAACTATGGCTACACCTTC.

The table lists this clonotype with many counts. The rearrangement uses TRBV5-6 and TRBJ2-7; possibly TRBD2 for D (6 bases). Trimming left V 4 bases short and J 5 bases short, with 19 bases between. The CDR3 covers 15 residues. Germline-derived CDR1 and CDR2 are SGHDT and YYEEEE. The chain's CDR3 is CASSQVGGTPDEQYF. The CDR3 bases are TGTGCCAGCAGCCAAGTCGGAGGGACTCCCGACGAGCAGTACTTC.

This clonotype has ten or more counts. This rearrangement joins TRBV14 to TRBJ2-7; no firm D call. From germline, CDR1 is SGHDN and CDR2 FVKESK. The CDR3 totals 13 residues. Trimming pared 3 bases from V and 3 bases from J, leaving 9 bases between. In DNA, the CDR3 is TGTGCCAGCAGCCACTCTTCCGGCTACGAGCAGTACTTC. Its translation: CASSHSSGYEQYF.

The CDR3 spells CASSPLPRAFFYGYTF. The CDR3 coding sequence is TGTGCCAGCTCACCACTACCCAGGGCTTTTTTCTATGGCTACACCTTC. The chain combines TRBV18 with TRBJ1-2, with TRBD1 as a possible D gene (5 bases). The CDR3 has 16 residues. The V end lost 1 base, the J end lost 4 bases, and 16 bases lay between the germline ends. The germline V gene encodes CDR1 KGHSH and CDR2 LQKENI.

The chain combines TRBV2 with TRBJ1-1, with D possibly being TRBD1 (5 bases). Trimming removed 6 bases from V and 0 bases from J, with 14 bases in between. Per the germline V gene, CDR1 is SNHLY and CDR2 is FYNNEI. CDR3 size: 15 residues. CDR3 protein: CASRKLEGLNTEAFF. The CDR3 DNA reads TGTGCCAGCAGGAAACTCGAGGGGTTGAACACTGAAGCTTTCTTT.

Many counts were recorded for this clonotype. The gene calls are TRBV29-1 and TRBJ2-7; possibly TRBD1 or TRBD2 for D (5 bases each). CDR3 size: 16 residues. V dropped 0 bases and J dropped 2 bases, with 17 bases sitting between them. Germline V gene data show CDR1 as SQVTM and CDR2 as ANQGSEA. The CDR3 protein is CSVEDVPGTGPYEQYF. As DNA, the CDR3 is TGCAGCGTTGAAGACGTCCCCGGGACCGGGCCCTACGAGCAGTACTTC.

The chain recombines TRBV12-5 with TRBJ2-5; the D is unclear. The V gene's germline CDR1 is LGHNT and CDR2 FRNRAP. This CDR3 has 13 amino acids. V was cut by 1 base and J by 0 bases, with 3 bases left in between. CDR3 nucleotide sequence: TGTGCTAGTGGTTTGGGGAACCAAGAGACCCAGTACTTC. Its translation is CASGLGNQETQYF.

This clonotype was counted many times. V gene TRBV12-5 combines with J gene TRBJ1-6, with a possible D match to TRBD1 (5 bases). The CDR3 totals 13 residues. Germline CDR1 and CDR2: LGHNT and FRNRAP. Trimming took off 7 bases at V and 9 bases at J, with 13 bases between the two ends. The CDR3: CASALGGSSPLHF. CDR3 bases: TGTGCTAGTGCCCTGGGGGGGAGTTCACCCCTCCACTTT.

This clonotype has at least ten counts. The chain carries TRBV27 and TRBJ2-7, with D possibly matching TRBD2 (6 bases). The CDR3 has 15 residues. Germline CDR1 MNHEY, CDR2 SMNVEV (reference sequence). V was cut by 2 bases and J by 0 bases, with 11 bases left in between. In DNA, the CDR3 is TGTGCCAGCAGTTTAGGGGGGTTTGCCTCCTACGAGCAGTACTTC. It is translated as CASSLGGFASYEQYF.

This clonotype was seen ten or more times. The rearrangement uses TRBV28 and TRBJ1-2; D is undetermined. V lost 1 base to trimming and J lost 1 base, with 4 bases between them. Germline V gene data show CDR1 as MDHEN and CDR2 as SYDVKM. The CDR3 consists of 13 residues. The CDR3 nucleotides read TGTGCCAGCAGTTTATCCGTTAACTATGGCTACACCTTC. This translates into CASSLSVNYGYTF.